This note documents a single T cell receptor (beta chain) sequence. CDR1 and CDR2 (germline): LNHDA, SQIVND (reference sequence). Trimming took 4 bases from V and 2 from J; bases not matched to a gene: 6. There are 16 residues in the CDR3. Amplified regions were TCR beta CDR3 sequences from RNA transcripts. First-round RT-PCR with HTBI primers amplified the TCR CDR3 region. A single record per CDR3 protein comes from TCRdb applying MiXCR to the multiplex PCR reads. The repertoire holds about 300,000 distinct CDR3 sequences, with around 20% as singletons. The record originates from a study of T cells in Graves' hyperthyroidism and ophthalmopathy.

Specimen: blood. The origin of this receptor is a man aged 45 to 65 with Graves' ophthalmopathy. The chain links TRBV19 to TRBJ2-3; 10 bases are shared with TRBD2. CDR3 loop: CASSRPSGRPTDTQYF. The CDR3 nucleotides read TGTGCCAGTAGTAGGCCTAGCGGGAGACCCACAGATACGCAGTATTTT.